This T cell receptor beta chain stems from a study of blood T cell repertoires in COVID-19. In the study overall: COVID-19 samples collected from the United States, Italy and Spain covered acute and convalescent phases. In each case, the material was cDNA or gDNA derived from T cells, B-cell-depleted T cells, or PBMCs.

Sequenced by immunoSEQ multiplex PCR; TCRdb stores in-frame clones only, minus some. Among hundreds of thousands of clones, more than 75% were seen once, and the ten largest hold around 6%. The CDR3 is made up of 15 amino acids. Per the germline V gene, CDR1 is MNHEY and CDR2 is SVGAGI. The J segment lost 3 bases and the V segment lost 2 bases, leaving 4 bases of the junction unmatched. Seattle patient enrollment occurred during active infection, with longitudinal follow-up thereafter. The sequenced material came from peripheral blood. This sequence originates from a woman older than 75 with COVID-19, enrolled during active disease. The chain couples TRBV6-5 to TRBJ2-5; 9 nucleotides line up with TRBD2. The CDR3 DNA is TGTGCCAGCAGTTACGACCTAGCGGGGAAAGAGACCCAGTACTTC. It codes for CASSYDLAGKETQYF.